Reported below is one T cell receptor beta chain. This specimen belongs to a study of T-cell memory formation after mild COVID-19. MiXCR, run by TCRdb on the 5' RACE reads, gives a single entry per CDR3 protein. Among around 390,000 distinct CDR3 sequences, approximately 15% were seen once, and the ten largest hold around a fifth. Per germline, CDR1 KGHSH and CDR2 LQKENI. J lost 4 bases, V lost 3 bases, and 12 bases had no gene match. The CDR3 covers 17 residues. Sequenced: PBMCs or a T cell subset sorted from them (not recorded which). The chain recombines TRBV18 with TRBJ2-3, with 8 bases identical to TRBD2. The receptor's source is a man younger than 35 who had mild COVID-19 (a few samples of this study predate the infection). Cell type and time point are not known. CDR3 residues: CASSPPLTGGFSDTQYF. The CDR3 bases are TGTGCCAGCTCACCCCCCTTAACGGGGGGGTTCTCAGATACGCAGTATTTT.